The TCR beta chain described here comes from a study of T cell responses to AZD1222 COVID-19 vaccine. Broader study findings: All repertoire sampling was performed exclusively after the peak T cell response.

This CDR3 contains 16 residues. The V gene lost 4 bases and the J gene lost 5 bases, with 21 bases spanning the gap. The germline V gene has CDR1 SGHRS and CDR2 YFSETQ. Comment on this clone: Its antigen is as yet unknown.

Clones were sequenced by immunoSEQ multiplex PCR, and TCRdb holds only the in-frame ones, with some missing. The sample yields about 96,000 clones, 85% to 90% seen once. Sequencing used peripheral blood, obtained on day 0 of AZD1222 vaccination. This clonotype was sampled from an adult in good health. The chain couples TRBV5-1 to TRBJ2-5; D is uncertain. The CDR3 is CASSLVGGSLGETQYF. For the CDR3, the DNA is TGCGCCAGCAGCCTAGTGGGCGGTTCCTTGGGTGAGACCCAGTACTTC.